These T cell receptor beta chains were read from a single sample in a study of shared clonotypes between healthy human individuals. Clones were sequenced by immunoSEQ multiplex PCR, and TCRdb holds only the in-frame ones, with some missing. The data contain over 2 million clones, roughly 92% of them singletons. Specimen: naive CD4+ T cells from PBMCs. The source is a young man in good health. Some clones in this sample may be carry-over from other donors' samples. Each CDR3 is given with its conserved first and last residue. D genes are given only for firm matches. Some rows have no size entry. The others give once, few or many, or a class for an expanded clone.

V gene: TRBV27; D gene: NA; J gene: TRBJ2-7; clone size: NA; CDR3 protein: CASSLSGAFYEQYF; CDR3 DNA: TGTGCCAGCAGTTTATCGGGGGCTTTCTACGAGCAGTACTTC
V gene: TRBV6-5; D gene: TRBD2; J gene: TRBJ2-1; clone size: NA; CDR3 protein: CASSYSRLAGANEQFF; CDR3 DNA: TGTGCCAGCAGTTACTCGCGACTAGCGGGAGCGAATGAGCAGTTCTTC
V gene: TRBV11-2; D gene: NA; J gene: TRBJ2-2; clone size: NA; CDR3 protein: CASSSPKVPGELFF; CDR3 DNA: TGTGCCAGCAGCTCCCCAAAGGTGCCCGGGGAGCTGTTTTTT
V gene: TRBV5-6; D gene: NA; J gene: TRBJ2-7; clone size: NA; CDR3 protein: CASSFWGPGYEQYF; CDR3 DNA: TGTGCCAGCAGCTTTTGGGGTCCTGGGTACGAGCAGTACTTC
V gene: TRBV4-3; D gene: TRBD1; J gene: TRBJ2-2; clone size: NA; CDR3 protein: CASSHVGTGGPGELFF; CDR3 DNA: TGCGCCAGCAGCCATGTCGGGACAGGGGGCCCCGGGGAGCTGTTTTTT
V gene: TRBV27; D gene: NA; J gene: TRBJ2-3; clone size: NA; CDR3 protein: CASSLAGTDTQYF; CDR3 DNA: TGTGCCAGCAGTTTAGCGGGCACAGATACGCAGTATTTT
V gene: TRBV7-9; D gene: NA; J gene: TRBJ2-7; clone size: NA; CDR3 protein: CASSIRGQGSYEQYF; CDR3 DNA: TGTGCCAGCAGTATTAGGGGTCAGGGATCCTACGAGCAGTACTTC
V gene: TRBV5-1; D gene: NA; J gene: TRBJ2-3; clone size: NA; CDR3 protein: CASSLSRFGGGTDTQYF; CDR3 DNA: TGCGCCAGCAGCTTGAGTCGCTTTGGCGGGGGCACAGATACGCAGTATTTT
V gene: TRBV10-1; D gene: NA; J gene: TRBJ1-1; clone size: NA; CDR3 protein: CATKKGPNTEAFF; CDR3 DNA: TGCGCCACCAAAAAGGGACCGAACACTGAAGCTTTCTTT
V gene: TRBV6-1; D gene: TRBD2; J gene: TRBJ2-3; clone size: NA; CDR3 protein: CASSALAGVFDTQYF; CDR3 DNA: TGTGCCAGCAGTGCACTAGCGGGCGTCTTCGATACGCAGTATTTT
V gene: TRBV7-8; D gene: TRBD1; J gene: TRBJ2-3; clone size: NA; CDR3 protein: CASSRDRVRDTQYF; CDR3 DNA: TGTGCCAGCAGCCGGGACAGGGTTCGGGATACGCAGTATTTT
V gene: TRBV5-1; D gene: TRBD2; J gene: TRBJ2-3; clone size: NA; CDR3 protein: CASSFVAGVSDTQYF; CDR3 DNA: TGCGCCAGCAGCTTTGTAGCGGGAGTTAGCGATACGCAGTATTTT
V gene: TRBV5-1; D gene: NA; J gene: TRBJ1-5; clone size: NA; CDR3 protein: CASSPQGDQPQHF; CDR3 DNA: TGCGCCAGCAGCCCCCAGGGTGATCAGCCCCAGCATTTT
V gene: TRBV7-7; D gene: TRBD2; J gene: TRBJ2-7; clone size: NA; CDR3 protein: CASSDRDYPGGKGSEQYF; CDR3 DNA: TGTGCCAGCAGCGACCGGGACTATCCGGGGGGTAAGGGGAGCGAGCAGTACTTC
V gene: TRBV5-4; D gene: TRBD2; J gene: TRBJ2-7; clone size: NA; CDR3 protein: CASSYRAGRYEQYF; CDR3 DNA: TGTGCCAGCAGCTATCGAGCGGGACGCTACGAGCAGTACTTC
V gene: TRBV11-2; D gene: TRBD1; J gene: TRBJ1-4; clone size: NA; CDR3 protein: CASSLAPPWKGGPGEKLFF; CDR3 DNA: TGTGCCAGCAGCTTAGCTCCCCCTTGGAAAGGGGGCCCAGGCGAAAAACTGTTTTTT
V gene: TRBV9; D gene: NA; J gene: TRBJ2-7; clone size: NA; CDR3 protein: CASSVGGTASLYEQYF; CDR3 DNA: TGTGCCAGCAGCGTAGGCGGGACAGCCTCCTTATACGAGCAGTACTTC
V gene: TRBV19; D gene: NA; J gene: TRBJ2-2; clone size: NA; CDR3 protein: CASRTYRESGELFF; CDR3 DNA: TGTGCCAGTAGGACTTACAGGGAGTCCGGGGAGCTGTTTTTT
V gene: TRBV25-1; D gene: NA; J gene: TRBJ2-7; clone size: NA; CDR3 protein: CATRTSGSYEQYF; CDR3 DNA: TGTGCCACAAGAACGTCAGGGAGTTACGAGCAGTACTTC
V gene: TRBV5-4; D gene: NA; J gene: TRBJ2-1; clone size: NA; CDR3 protein: CASSLDGSSYNEQFF; CDR3 DNA: TGTGCCAGCAGCTTGGATGGGAGCTCCTACAATGAGCAGTTCTTC
V gene: TRBV5-4; D gene: TRBD2; J gene: TRBJ2-7; clone size: NA; CDR3 protein: CASSSTSGRVYLSYEQYF; CDR3 DNA: TGTGCCAGCAGCTCGACTAGCGGGAGGGTTTATCTCTCCTACGAGCAGTACTTC
V gene: TRBV6-4; D gene: NA; J gene: TRBJ1-5; clone size: NA; CDR3 protein: CASSAEGIGSNQPQHF; CDR3 DNA: TGTGCCAGCAGTGCGGAGGGTATCGGGAGCAATCAGCCCCAGCATTTT
V gene: TRBV5-1; D gene: NA; J gene: TRBJ2-3; clone size: NA; CDR3 protein: CASSWDGRSTDTQYF; CDR3 DNA: TGCGCCAGCAGCTGGGACGGTCGGAGCACAGATACGCAGTATTTT
V gene: TRBV7-2; D gene: TRBD1; J gene: TRBJ2-2; clone size: NA; CDR3 protein: CASSLGTGIPGELFF; CDR3 DNA: TGTGCCAGCAGCTTAGGGACAGGGATTCCCGGGGAGCTGTTTTTT
V gene: TRBV30; D gene: NA; J gene: TRBJ1-1; clone size: NA; CDR3 protein: CAWSTNTEAFF; CDR3 DNA: TGTGCCTGGAGTACTAACACTGAAGCTTTCTTT
V gene: TRBV27; D gene: NA; J gene: TRBJ2-2; clone size: NA; CDR3 protein: CASSSLGTVGELFF; CDR3 DNA: TGTGCCAGCAGTTCCCTCGGGACGGTCGGGGAGCTGTTTTTT
V gene: TRBV28; D gene: NA; J gene: TRBJ2-5; clone size: NA; CDR3 protein: CASSFGEETQYF; CDR3 DNA: TGTGCCAGCAGTTTCGGCGAAGAGACCCAGTACTTC
V gene: TRBV7-9; D gene: NA; J gene: TRBJ2-7; clone size: NA; CDR3 protein: CASSLTSPLSYEQYF; CDR3 DNA: TGTGCCAGCAGCCTTACTAGCCCGTTAAGCTACGAGCAGTACTTC
V gene: TRBV5-1; D gene: NA; J gene: TRBJ2-3; clone size: NA; CDR3 protein: CASSGGRLASTDTQYF; CDR3 DNA: TGCGCCAGCAGCGGGGGCCGCCTCGCTAGCACAGATACGCAGTATTTT
V gene: TRBV18; D gene: NA; J gene: TRBJ2-7; clone size: NA; CDR3 protein: CASSPQDTSYEQYF; CDR3 DNA: TGTGCCAGCTCACCCCAGGATACGTCCTACGAGCAGTACTTC
V gene: TRBV19; D gene: TRBD2; J gene: TRBJ2-1; clone size: NA; CDR3 protein: CASSMIGLAGGGGEQFF; CDR3 DNA: TGTGCCAGTAGTATGATTGGGCTAGCGGGAGGAGGGGGTGAGCAGTTCTTC
V gene: TRBV2; D gene: NA; J gene: TRBJ2-5; clone size: NA; CDR3 protein: CASNVGHQETQYF; CDR3 DNA: TGTGCCAGCAACGTGGGACACCAAGAGACCCAGTACTTC
V gene: TRBV5-4; D gene: TRBD2; J gene: TRBJ2-3; clone size: NA; CDR3 protein: CASKAAGGPSDTQYF; CDR3 DNA: TGTGCCAGCAAGGCGGCGGGAGGGCCATCAGATACGCAGTATTTT
V gene: TRBV5-1; D gene: TRBD1; J gene: TRBJ2-1; clone size: NA; CDR3 protein: CASSWRTGVDEQFF; CDR3 DNA: TGCGCCAGCAGCTGGAGGACAGGGGTCGATGAGCAGTTCTTC
V gene: TRBV10-3; D gene: NA; J gene: TRBJ1-1; clone size: NA; CDR3 protein: CAISDPEGEAFF; CDR3 DNA: TGTGCCATCAGTGACCCGGAGGGTGAAGCTTTCTTT
V gene: TRBV7-2; D gene: NA; J gene: TRBJ2-7; clone size: once; CDR3 protein: CASTFLVGQSYEQYF; CDR3 DNA: TGTGCCAGCACCTTTCTGGTCGGACAGAGTTACGAGCAGTACTTC
V gene: TRBV23-1; D gene: NA; J gene: TRBJ1-1; clone size: NA; CDR3 protein: CASRRTEAFF; CDR3 DNA: TGCGCCAGCAGACGAACTGAAGCTTTCTTT
V gene: TRBV18; D gene: NA; J gene: TRBJ1-1; clone size: NA; CDR3 protein: CASSPTGTETEAFF; CDR3 DNA: TGTGCCAGCTCACCAACCGGGACGGAAACCGAAGCTTTCTTT
V gene: TRBV5-6; D gene: TRBD1; J gene: TRBJ1-6; clone size: NA; CDR3 protein: CASSPDRGSPLHF; CDR3 DNA: TGTGCCAGCAGCCCGGACAGGGGCTCACCCCTCCACTTT
V gene: TRBV4-1; D gene: NA; J gene: TRBJ1-1; clone size: NA; CDR3 protein: CASRPGLGEGPEAFF; CDR3 DNA: TGCGCCAGCAGACCAGGGTTGGGGGAGGGGCCTGAAGCTTTCTTT
V gene: TRBV6-6; D gene: TRBD1; J gene: TRBJ2-7; clone size: NA; CDR3 protein: CASRATGGSYEQYF; CDR3 DNA: TGTGCCAGCAGGGCGACAGGGGGCTCCTACGAGCAGTACTTC
V gene: TRBV30; D gene: NA; J gene: TRBJ2-2; clone size: NA; CDR3 protein: CAWSVVSSATTGELFF; CDR3 DNA: TGTGCCTGGAGTGTGGTCAGTAGCGCGACCACCGGGGAGCTGTTTTTT
V gene: TRBV15; D gene: NA; J gene: TRBJ2-3; clone size: once; CDR3 protein: CATSRPGGGQGDTQYF; CDR3 DNA: TGTGCCACCAGCAGACCAGGGGGGGGGCAGGGAGATACGCAGTATTTT
V gene: TRBV5-1; D gene: NA; J gene: TRBJ1-1; clone size: NA; CDR3 protein: CASSWNTEAFF; CDR3 DNA: TGCGCCAGCAGCTGGAACACTGAAGCTTTCTTT
V gene: TRBV1; D gene: NA; J gene: TRBJ1-5; clone size: NA; CDR3 protein: CTSSQFAYLDRKNQPQHF; CDR3 DNA: TGCACCAGCAGCCAATTCGCCTACCTGGACAGAAAAAATCAGCCCCAGCATTTT
V gene: TRBV19; D gene: TRBD1; J gene: TRBJ1-1; clone size: few; CDR3 protein: CASNSGQGWTEAFF; CDR3 DNA: TGTGCCAGTAACTCTGGACAGGGTTGGACTGAAGCTTTCTTT
V gene: TRBV4-1; D gene: NA; J gene: TRBJ2-1; clone size: NA; CDR3 protein: CASSQDVARRVGRSYNEQFF; CDR3 DNA: TGCGCCAGCAGCCAAGATGTAGCCCGCCGCGTCGGGAGATCCTACAATGAGCAGTTCTTC
V gene: TRBV27; D gene: TRBD2; J gene: TRBJ2-1; clone size: NA; CDR3 protein: CASSPLAGGFNEQFF; CDR3 DNA: TGTGCCAGCAGTCCACTAGCGGGAGGATTCAATGAGCAGTTCTTC
V gene: TRBV6-1; D gene: TRBD1; J gene: TRBJ1-2; clone size: NA; CDR3 protein: CASLFGDRARSGYTF; CDR3 DNA: TGTGCCAGCCTATTTGGAGACAGGGCTAGGAGTGGCTACACCTTC
V gene: TRBV5-6; D gene: TRBD1; J gene: TRBJ2-7; clone size: NA; CDR3 protein: CASSPDRVSYEQYF; CDR3 DNA: TGTGCCAGCAGCCCGGACAGGGTTTCCTACGAGCAGTACTTC
V gene: TRBV5-5; D gene: TRBD1; J gene: TRBJ2-7; clone size: once; CDR3 protein: CASSLTGGHEQYF; CDR3 DNA: TGTGCCAGCAGCTTGACAGGGGGCCACGAGCAGTACTTC
V gene: TRBV7-2; D gene: NA; J gene: TRBJ2-7; clone size: NA; CDR3 protein: CASSLAGGPSYEQYF; CDR3 DNA: TGTGCCAGCAGCTTAGCGGGAGGCCCCTCCTACGAGCAGTACTTC
V gene: TRBV28; D gene: NA; J gene: TRBJ2-5; clone size: NA; CDR3 protein: CASHRPHQETQYF; CDR3 DNA: TGTGCCAGTCATAGACCGCACCAAGAGACCCAGTACTTC
V gene: TRBV28; D gene: NA; J gene: TRBJ1-2; clone size: NA; CDR3 protein: CASSEGYYGYTF; CDR3 DNA: TGTGCCAGCTCTGAGGGGTACTATGGCTACACCTTC